This T cell receptor (beta chain) was identified during a study of cytomegalovirus exposure and HLA in healthy donors. Study-wide results and caveats: A later analysis reportedly identified an Asian-associated ancestry cluster as carrying fewer N-insertions than the 666-donor mean. Researchers left out some V segments, among them TRBV6-2 and TRBV6-3, as indistinguishable. Some TCR beta chains (about 170 of them) were listed as cytomegalovirus-associated.

PCR used 60 Vbeta primers and 13 Jbeta primers. The data were produced by immunoSEQ multiplex PCR, yet TCRdb's version contains in-frame clones alone and is incomplete. The data show around 120,000 clones, 77% seen once. Donors likely had unrecorded immune exposures despite being nominally healthy when sampled. With regard to this clone: Its specificity is unknown.

The CDR3 is 21 amino acids. Trimming removed 1 base from V and 0 bases from J; junction bases left unmatched: 17. CDR1 and CDR2 from the germline V gene are MDHEN and SYDVKM. The receptor's source is a human donor in good health. Sequencing was performed on PBMCs. This chain links TRBV28 with TRBJ2-1; 8 nucleotides align to TRBD2. The DNA of the CDR3 is TGTGCCAGCAGTTTATCCCCTGGCGGGAGGTTTTCCCGGAGCTCCTACAATGAGCAGTTCTTC. Its protein product is CASSLSPGGRFSRSSYNEQFF. Complete variable domain (other parts from reference TRBV28 and TRBJ2-1): DVKVTQSSRYLVKRTGEKVFLECVQDMDHENMFWYRQDPGLGLRLIYFSYDVKMKEKGDIPEGYSVSREKKERFSLILESASTNQTSMYLCASSLSPGGRFSRSSYNEQFFGPGTRLTVL.